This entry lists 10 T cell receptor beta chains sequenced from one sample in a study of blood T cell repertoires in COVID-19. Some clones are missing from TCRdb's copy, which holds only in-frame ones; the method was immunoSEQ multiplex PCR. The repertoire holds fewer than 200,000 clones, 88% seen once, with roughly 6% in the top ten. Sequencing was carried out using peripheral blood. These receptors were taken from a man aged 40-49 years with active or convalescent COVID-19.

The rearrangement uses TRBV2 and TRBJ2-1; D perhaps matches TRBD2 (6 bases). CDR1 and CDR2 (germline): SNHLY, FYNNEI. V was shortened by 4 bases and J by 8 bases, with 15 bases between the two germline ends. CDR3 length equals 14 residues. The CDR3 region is CASSVRELVDEQFF. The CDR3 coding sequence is TGTGCCAGCAGTGTACGGGAGCTCGTAGATGAGCAGTTCTTC.

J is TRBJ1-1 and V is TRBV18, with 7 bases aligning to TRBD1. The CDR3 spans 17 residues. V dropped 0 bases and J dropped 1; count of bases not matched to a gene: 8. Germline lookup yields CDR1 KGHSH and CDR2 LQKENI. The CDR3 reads CASSPPDRDVWNTEAFF. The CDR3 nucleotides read TGTGCCAGCTCACCACCTGACAGGGACGTCTGGAACACTGAAGCTTTCTTT.

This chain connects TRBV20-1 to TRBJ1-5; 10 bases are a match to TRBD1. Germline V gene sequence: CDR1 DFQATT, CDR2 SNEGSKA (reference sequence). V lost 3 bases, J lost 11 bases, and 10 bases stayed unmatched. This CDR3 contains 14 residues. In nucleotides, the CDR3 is TGCAGTGCTAGTTCGGGACAGGGGTTTTTGACCCAGCATTTT. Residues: CSASSGQGFLTQHF.

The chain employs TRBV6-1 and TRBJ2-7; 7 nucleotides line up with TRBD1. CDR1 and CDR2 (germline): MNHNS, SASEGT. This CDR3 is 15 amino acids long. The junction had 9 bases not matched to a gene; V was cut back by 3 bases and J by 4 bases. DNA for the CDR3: TGTGCCAGCAGTGACGGGCTGAGGGGGCGGTACGAGCAGTACTTC. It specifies CASSDGLRGRYEQYF.

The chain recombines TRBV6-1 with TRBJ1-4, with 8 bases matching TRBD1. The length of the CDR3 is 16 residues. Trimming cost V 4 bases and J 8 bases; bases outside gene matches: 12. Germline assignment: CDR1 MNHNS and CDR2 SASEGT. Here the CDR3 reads CASSGFTRTGLEKLFF. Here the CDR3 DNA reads TGTGCCAGCAGTGGATTTACGAGGACAGGGTTAGAAAAACTGTTTTTT.

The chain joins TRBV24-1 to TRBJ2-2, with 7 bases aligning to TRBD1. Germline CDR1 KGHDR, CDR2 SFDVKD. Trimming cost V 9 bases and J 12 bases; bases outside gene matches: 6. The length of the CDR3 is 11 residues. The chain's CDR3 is CATQRQGKLFF. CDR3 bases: TGTGCCACCCAAAGACAGGGAAAGCTGTTTTTT.

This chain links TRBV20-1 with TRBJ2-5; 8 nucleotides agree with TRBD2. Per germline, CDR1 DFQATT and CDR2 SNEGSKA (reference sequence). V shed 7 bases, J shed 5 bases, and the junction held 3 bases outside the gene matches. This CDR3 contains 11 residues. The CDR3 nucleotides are TGCAGTGTTACGGGGGGGGAGACCCAGTACTTC. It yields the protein CSVTGGETQYF.

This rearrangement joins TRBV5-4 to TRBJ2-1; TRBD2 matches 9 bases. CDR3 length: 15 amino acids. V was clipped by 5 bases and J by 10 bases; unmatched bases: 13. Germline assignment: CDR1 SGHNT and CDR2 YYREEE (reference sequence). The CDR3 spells CASRVGTSRSREQFF. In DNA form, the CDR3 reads TGTGCCAGCAGGGTCGGGACTAGCCGGAGCCGAGAGCAGTTCTTC. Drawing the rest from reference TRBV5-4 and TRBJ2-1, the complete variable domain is ETGVTQSPTHLIKTRGQQVTLRCSSQSGHNTVSWYQQALGQGPQFIFQYYREEENGRGNFPPRFSGLQFPNYSSELNVNALELDDSALYLCASRVGTSRSREQFFGPGTRLTVL.

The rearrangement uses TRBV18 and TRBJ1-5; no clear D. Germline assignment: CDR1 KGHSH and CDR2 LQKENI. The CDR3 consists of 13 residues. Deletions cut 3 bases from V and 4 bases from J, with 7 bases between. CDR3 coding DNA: TGTGCCAGCTCACCGATTCGGAATCAGCCCCAGCATTTT. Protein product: CASSPIRNQPQHF.

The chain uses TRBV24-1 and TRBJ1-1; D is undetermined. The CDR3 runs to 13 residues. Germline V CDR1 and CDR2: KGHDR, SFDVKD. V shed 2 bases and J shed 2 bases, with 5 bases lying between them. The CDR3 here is CATSDSSNTEAFF. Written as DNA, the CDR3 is TGTGCCACCAGTGATTCCTCTAACACTGAAGCTTTCTTT.